These 14 T cell receptor beta chains originate from one sample sequenced in a study of T cells expressing NK-cell markers. Following a re-call of the 5' RACE reads, TCRdb has one entry per CDR3 protein and lacks DNA. In all, the sample yields some 140,000 distinct CDR3 sequences. Sequenced: blood T cells: a sorted CD56 or NKG2C T cell subset, CD4+ or CD8+ T cells, or bulk PBMC T cells (not recorded which). Receptor source: a woman in her forties or fifties in good health.

V is TRBV4-1 and J is TRBJ1-2; the TCRdb call, TRBD1, lacks DNA for checking. Germline lookup yields CDR1 MGHRA and CDR2 YSYEKL. This CDR3 comprises 16 residues. CDR3 protein: CASSQAFVPAEYGYTF.

The gene calls are TRBV4-1 and TRBJ2-1. Germline CDR1 and CDR2: MGHRA and YSYEKL. The CDR3 has 17 amino acids. This chain's CDR3 is CASSQDPYQLSYNEQFF.

The chain couples TRBV9 to TRBJ2-5; TCRdb designates TRBD2, a call that cannot be tested without DNA. Per germline, CDR1 SGDLS and CDR2 YYNGEE. This CDR3 has 15 residues. CDR3 loop: CASSQGSSGRETQYF.

The chain uses TRBV5-6 and TRBJ1-1; TCRdb selects TRBD1, and the lack of DNA leaves this call unchecked. The CDR3 runs 12 residues. The V gene's germline CDR1 is SGHDT and CDR2 YYEEEE. The CDR3 region is CASSLTGTEAFF. Using reference TRBV5-6 and TRBJ1-1 for the parts outside the CDR3, the full variable domain is DAGVTQSPTHLIKTRGQQVTLRCSPKSGHDTVSWYQQALGQGPQFIFQYYEEEERQRGNFPDRFSGHQFPNYSSELNVNALLLGDSALYLCASSLTGTEAFFGQGTRLTVV.

The chain employs TRBV3-1 and TRBJ1-1. The CDR3 totals 13 residues. CDR1 is LGHDT and CDR2 is YNNKEL in the germline V gene (reference sequence). CDR3: CASSRGVGTEAFF.

J is TRBJ2-2 and V is TRBV3-1; TCRdb returns TRBD1, unconfirmable since there is no DNA. This CDR3 comprises 16 residues. Germline V gene sequence: CDR1 LGHDT, CDR2 YNNKEL (reference sequence). CDR3 loop: CASSQAKTGWHGELFF. Filled out from reference TRBV3-1 and TRBJ2-2, the complete variable domain reads DTAVSQTPKYLVTQMGNDKSIKCEQNLGHDTMYWYKQDSKKFLKIMFSYNNKELIINETVPNRFSPKSPDKAHLNLHINSLELGDSAVYFCASSQAKTGWHGELFFGEGSRLTVL.

The chain is built from TRBV10-3 and TRBJ2-3; the TRBD2 assignment by TCRdb is unverifiable without DNA. Looked up from germline, CDR1 is ENHRY and CDR2 is SYGVKD. The CDR3 has 15 amino acids. The CDR3 sequence is CAINPSGENTDTQYF.

V gene TRBV4-1 combines with J gene TRBJ1-5; TCRdb lists TRBD1, though no DNA is available to test this call. CDR1 is MGHRA, CDR2 YSYEKL, per germline. The CDR3 covers 14 residues. CDR3 sequence: CASSSRQGNQPQHF.

The rearrangement joins TRBV20-1 to TRBJ1-5; the TCRdb D gene call, TRBD1, has no DNA to confirm it. Germline CDR1 reads DFQATT; CDR2 reads SNEGSKA (reference sequence). The CDR3 has 15 residues. The CDR3 loop reads CSAPDQAAPNQPQHF.

The chain uses TRBV11-2 and TRBJ2-3. CDR3 length: 12 residues. CDR1 is SGHAT, CDR2 FQNNGV, per germline. The CDR3 sequence is CASSAIPDTQYF. Drawing the rest from reference TRBV11-2 and TRBJ2-3, the complete variable domain is EAGVAQSPRYKIIEKRQSVAFWCNPISGHATLYWYQQILGQGPKLLIQFQNNGVVDDSQLPKDRFSAERLKGVDSTLKIQPAKLEDSAVYLCASSAIPDTQYFGPGTRLTVL.

This sequence joins TRBV27 and TRBJ1-5. Germline assignment: CDR1 MNHEY and CDR2 SMNVEV (reference sequence). This CDR3 comprises 13 residues. CDR3 region: CASRGLGNQPQHF.

The chain joins TRBV7-9 to TRBJ1-6. From germline, CDR1 is SEHNR and CDR2 FQNEAQ (reference sequence). The CDR3 has 14 amino acids. The CDR3 reads CASSRTEYNSPLHF. The entire variable domain, with the rest obtained from reference TRBV7-9 and TRBJ1-6, is as follows: DTGVSQNPRHKITKRGQNVTFRCDPISEHNRLYWYRQTLGQGPEFLTYFQNEAQLEKSRLLSDRFSAERPKGSFSTLEIQRTEQGDSAMYLCASSRTEYNSPLHFGNGTRLTVT.

This chain joins TRBV20-1 and TRBJ2-1; with no DNA, the TCRdb D assignment of TRBD2 cannot be verified. CDR1 and CDR2 from the germline V gene are DFQATT and SNEGSKA (reference sequence). The CDR3 extends over 17 amino acids. The CDR3: CSARDPGLAGPHNEQFF.

The rearrangement uses TRBV29-1 and TRBJ2-3; the TCRdb D gene call, TRBD2, has no DNA to confirm it. The CDR3 extends over 13 amino acids. Germline V CDR1 and CDR2: SQVTM, ANQGSEA. CDR3 sequence reads: CSAGDISTDTQYF.